This T cell receptor beta chain was captured in a study of blood T cell repertoires in COVID-19. Overall study context: Sites across the United States, Italy and Spain contributed samples from acute and convalescent COVID-19. PBMCs, B-cell-depleted T cells, or T cells provided the cDNA or gDNA that made up the material.

V was shortened by 5 bases and J by 9 bases, with 24 bases between the two germline ends. CDR3 size: 17 residues. CDR1 and CDR2 (germline): SGHRS, YFSETQ. Original processing methods: Amplification of reference gene primers provided the estimated nucleated cell counts. TCRdb's copy holds only in-frame clones and misses some; the assay was immunoSEQ multiplex PCR. V and J calls plus clone size are reproduced from that table; the DNA served to infer D and trimming. The sample carries about 40,000 clones, 70% to 85% recorded once. The clonotype originates from a human donor with acute or convalescent COVID-19. The donor label of this sample is uncertain. Sequencing was done on a sample of peripheral blood. This chain uses TRBV5-1 with TRBJ1-6; no reliable D call. The CDR3 loop is CASRKSLTDGLSSPLHF. The DNA for the CDR3 is TGCGCCAGCAGAAAATCTCTTACGGACGGACTCAGTTCACCCCTCCACTTT. Full variable domain (outside the CDR3, taken from reference TRBV5-1 and TRBJ1-6): KAGVTQTPRYLIKTRGQQVTLSCSPISGHRSVSWYQQTPGQGLQFLFEYFSETQRNKGNFPGRFSGRQFSNSRSEMNVSTLELGDSALYLCASRKSLTDGLSSPLHFGNGTRLTVT.